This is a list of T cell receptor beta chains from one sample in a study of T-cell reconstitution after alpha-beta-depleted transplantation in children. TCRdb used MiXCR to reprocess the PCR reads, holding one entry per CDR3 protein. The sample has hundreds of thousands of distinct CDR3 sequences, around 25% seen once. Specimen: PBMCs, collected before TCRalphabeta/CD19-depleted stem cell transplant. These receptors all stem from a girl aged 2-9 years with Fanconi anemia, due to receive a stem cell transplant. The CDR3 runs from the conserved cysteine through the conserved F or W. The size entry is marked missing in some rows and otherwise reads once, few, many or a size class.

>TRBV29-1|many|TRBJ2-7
CSVGLLGTVYEQYF
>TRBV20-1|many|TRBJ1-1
CSARDGPGMNTEAFF
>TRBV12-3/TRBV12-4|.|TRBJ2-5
CASSLGGSDETQYF
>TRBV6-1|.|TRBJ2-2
CARRFLANTGELFF
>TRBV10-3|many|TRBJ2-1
CAISERASGGSYNEQFF
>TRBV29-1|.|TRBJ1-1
CSVDPGGMNTEAFF
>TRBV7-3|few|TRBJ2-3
CASSPNRGGGPQYF
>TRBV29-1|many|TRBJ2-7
CSVEDRGYEQYF
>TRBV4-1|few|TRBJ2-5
CASSSGGAQYF
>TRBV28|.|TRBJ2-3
CASSGLAGVIDTQYF
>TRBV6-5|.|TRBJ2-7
CASSLTSLVDEQYF
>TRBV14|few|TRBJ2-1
CASSLRREGYNEQFF
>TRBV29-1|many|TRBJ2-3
CSVEDNDRVGTDTQYF
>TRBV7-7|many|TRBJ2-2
CASSIGQVHGELFF
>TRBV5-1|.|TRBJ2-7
CASSLGTDYSYEQYF
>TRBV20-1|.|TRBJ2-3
CSATSASMWGNTDTQYF
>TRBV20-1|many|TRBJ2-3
CSAGLEGTQYF
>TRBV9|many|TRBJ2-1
CASSVGSPPHYNEQFF
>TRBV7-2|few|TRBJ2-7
CASSLEGYYEQYF
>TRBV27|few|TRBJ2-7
CASSFAGGGPLYEQYF
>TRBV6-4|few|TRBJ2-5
CASSDLDMGKWETQYF
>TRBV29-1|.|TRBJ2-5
CSDLRVGQETQYF
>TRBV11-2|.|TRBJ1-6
CASSPTTGSNSPLHF
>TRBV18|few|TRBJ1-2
CASSQPGQGNYGYTF
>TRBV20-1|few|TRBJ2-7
CSAHGTSASYEQYF
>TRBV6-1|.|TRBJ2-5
CASRRDRVSETQYF
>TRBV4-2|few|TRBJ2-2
CASSQDRRGANTGELFF